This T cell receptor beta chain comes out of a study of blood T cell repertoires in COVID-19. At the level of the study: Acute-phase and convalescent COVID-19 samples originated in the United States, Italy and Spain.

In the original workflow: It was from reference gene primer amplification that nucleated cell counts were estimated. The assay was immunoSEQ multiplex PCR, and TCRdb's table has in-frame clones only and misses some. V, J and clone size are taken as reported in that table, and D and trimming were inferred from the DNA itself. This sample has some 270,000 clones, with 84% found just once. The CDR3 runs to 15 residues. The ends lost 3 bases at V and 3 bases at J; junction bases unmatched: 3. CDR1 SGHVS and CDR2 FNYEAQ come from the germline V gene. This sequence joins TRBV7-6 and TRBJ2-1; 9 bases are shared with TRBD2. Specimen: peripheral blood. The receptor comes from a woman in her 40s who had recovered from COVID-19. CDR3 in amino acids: CASSFGSGGYNEQFF. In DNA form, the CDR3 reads TGTGCCAGCAGCTTTGGTAGCGGGGGCTACAATGAGCAGTTCTTC. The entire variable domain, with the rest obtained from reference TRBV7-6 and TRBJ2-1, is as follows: GAGVSQSPRYKVTKRGQDVALRCDPISGHVSLYWYRQALGQGPEFLTYFNYEAQQDKSGLPNDRFSAERPEGSISTLTIQRTEQRDSAMYRCASSFGSGGYNEQFFGPGTRLTVL.